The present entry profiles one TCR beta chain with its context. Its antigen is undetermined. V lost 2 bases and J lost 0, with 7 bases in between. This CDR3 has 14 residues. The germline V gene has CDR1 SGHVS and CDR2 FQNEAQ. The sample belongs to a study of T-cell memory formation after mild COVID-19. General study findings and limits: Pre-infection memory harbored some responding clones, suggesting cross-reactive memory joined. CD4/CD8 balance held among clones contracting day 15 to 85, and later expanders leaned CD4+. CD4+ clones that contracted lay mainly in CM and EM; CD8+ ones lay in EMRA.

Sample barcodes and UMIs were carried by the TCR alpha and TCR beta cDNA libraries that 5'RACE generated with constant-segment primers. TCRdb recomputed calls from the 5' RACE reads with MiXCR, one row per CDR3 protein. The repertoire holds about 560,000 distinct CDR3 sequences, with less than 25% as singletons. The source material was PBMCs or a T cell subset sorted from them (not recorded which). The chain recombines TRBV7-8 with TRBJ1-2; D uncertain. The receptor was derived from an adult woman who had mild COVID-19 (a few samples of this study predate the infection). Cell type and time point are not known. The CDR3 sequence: CASSLLKANYGYTF. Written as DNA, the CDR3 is TGTGCCAGCAGCTTACTGAAAGCTAACTATGGCTACACCTTC.